This T cell receptor beta chain was sequenced in a study of blood T cell repertoires in COVID-19 (dated by TCRdb to 2019 to 2021). Looking at the study overall: The collaborator samples originated in the United States, Italy and Spain and spanned the acute and convalescent phases of COVID-19. The material from the prospective study consisted of cDNA or gDNA derived from T cells, B-cell-depleted T cells, or PBMCs. Subjects who had been exposed to COVID-19, were actively infected with it, or had recovered from it provided the deeply sampled blood TCRbeta repertoires that made up the dataset. The repertoires were released in a freely available public database intended as a resource for research on the immune response to SARS-CoV-2. Samples came from the ongoing ImmuneRACE study (first 160 participants) plus 1,254 subjects from 6 global collaborators. Sample metadata almost always included a de-identified subject ID, COVID-19 status, age in years and sex. Where available, HLA class I and class II types were obtained from metadata supplied by the sample provider rather than from assay-based typing.

Enrolling through a virtual design, the prospective study's participants ranged in age from roughly 18 to 89 years and lived across roughly 24 United States geographic areas. In the prospective study, participants were assigned to cohorts based on the clinical history participants reported in a screening survey and a study questionnaire. For ImmuneRACE Cohort 3, a participant was defined as recovered based on two consecutive negative NP/OP PCR tests, clearance by a healthcare professional, or resolution of symptoms. Mobile phlebotomists in the prospective study collected whole blood, serum and a nasopharyngeal or oropharyngeal swab from every participant. Prospective study participants could optionally give additional blood draws and questionnaires over a 2-month period. Prospective study blood samples were shipped either frozen or at room temperature before DNA extraction. Here is what the overall study found, with its caveats: The quantity of clinical and demographic metadata differed by source and by participant and was supplied without curation.

TCRbeta CDR3 regions were amplified from genomic DNA using the immunoSEQ Assay, a bias-controlled multiplex PCR. Turning to the authors' computational methods: Within the assay, amplification of reference gene primers was used to estimate how many nucleated cells each sample contained. Sequence reads were collapsed and filtered to measure the absolute abundance of every unique TCRbeta CDR3 rearrangement. Productive Simpson clonality was computed per sample as the square root of Simpson's diversity index over productive rearrangements. TCRdb stores this immuneACCESS table with in-frame sequences only. Part of the clones is absent; in the studies checked, under half of the shortfall reflects unresolved V genes, and no reason is known for the rest. V, J and clone size derive from that table, while D and trimming were established from the DNA sequence. Counted in this sample were a few hundred thousand clones; over 75% of them appeared once. Together, the top ten hold more than 1.5% of the sample.

As concerns this clone: Its antigen is still unknown. No base quality values were provided; no much bigger clone lies one nucleotide off.

V lost 5 bases and J lost 3 bases; the stretch between them is 15 bases long. Its CDR3 holds 15 amino acids, cysteine through phenylalanine. Only the CDR3 DNA is retained, 45 bases long and in frame from the first base. CDR1 and CDR2 are read off the germline V gene as SGHRS and YFSETQ. The TCR was taken from a man aged 35 to 55 who had recovered from COVID-19. Recombination joined TRBV5-1 with TRBJ2-1; TRBD1 is possibly the D segment (6 matching bases). The sample was PBMCs or T cells enriched from blood (not recorded which). The DNA reads as follows: TGCGCCAGCAGAAAACAGGGAACCGTCTACAATGAGCAGTTCTTC. Its translation is CASRKQGTVYNEQFF.